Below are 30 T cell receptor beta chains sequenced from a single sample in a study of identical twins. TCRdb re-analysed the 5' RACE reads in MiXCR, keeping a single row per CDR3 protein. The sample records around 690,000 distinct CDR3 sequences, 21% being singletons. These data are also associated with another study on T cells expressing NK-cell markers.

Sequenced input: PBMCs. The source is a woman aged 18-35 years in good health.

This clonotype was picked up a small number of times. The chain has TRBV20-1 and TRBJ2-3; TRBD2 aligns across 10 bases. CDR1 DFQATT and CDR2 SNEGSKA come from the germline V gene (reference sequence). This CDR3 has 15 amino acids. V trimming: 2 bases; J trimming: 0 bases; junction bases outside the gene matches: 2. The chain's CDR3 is CSARLAGASTDTQYF. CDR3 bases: TGCAGTGCTAGACTAGCGGGAGCTAGCACAGATACGCAGTATTTT.

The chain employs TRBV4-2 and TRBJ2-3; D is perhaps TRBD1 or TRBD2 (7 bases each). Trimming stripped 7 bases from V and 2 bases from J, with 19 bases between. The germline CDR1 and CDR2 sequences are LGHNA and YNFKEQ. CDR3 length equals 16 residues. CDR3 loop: CASTLRGGGPTDTQYF. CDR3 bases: TGTGCCAGCACCTTAAGGGGAGGGGGCCCCACAGATACGCAGTATTTT.

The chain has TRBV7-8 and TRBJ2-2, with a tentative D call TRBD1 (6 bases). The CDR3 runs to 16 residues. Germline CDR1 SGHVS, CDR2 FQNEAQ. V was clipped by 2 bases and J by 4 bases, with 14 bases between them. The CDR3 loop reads CASSLKDSRSTGELFF. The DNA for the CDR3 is TGTGCCAGCAGCTTAAAGGACAGCCGGAGCACCGGGGAGCTGTTTTTT.

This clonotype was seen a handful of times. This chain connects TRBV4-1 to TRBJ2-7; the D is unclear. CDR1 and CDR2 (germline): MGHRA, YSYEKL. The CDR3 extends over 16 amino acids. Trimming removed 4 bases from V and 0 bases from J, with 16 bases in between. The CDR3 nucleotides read TGCGCCAGCAGCCGTTTATGGACCGAGAGCTCCTACGAGCAGTACTTC. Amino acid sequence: CASSRLWTESSYEQYF.

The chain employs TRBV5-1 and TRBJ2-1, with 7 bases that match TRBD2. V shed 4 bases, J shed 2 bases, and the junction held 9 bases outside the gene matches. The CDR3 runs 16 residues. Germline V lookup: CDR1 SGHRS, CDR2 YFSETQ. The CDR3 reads CASSSTGTTTYNEQFF. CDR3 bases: TGCGCCAGCAGCAGCACCGGGACTACGACCTACAATGAGCAGTTCTTC.

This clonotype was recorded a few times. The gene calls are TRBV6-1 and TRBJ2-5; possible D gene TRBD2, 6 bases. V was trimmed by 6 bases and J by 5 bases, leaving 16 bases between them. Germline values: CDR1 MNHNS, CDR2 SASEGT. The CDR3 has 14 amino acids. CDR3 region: CASSQEEGRETQYF. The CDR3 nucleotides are TGTGCCAGCAGCCAAGAGGAGGGCCGGGAGACCCAGTACTTC.

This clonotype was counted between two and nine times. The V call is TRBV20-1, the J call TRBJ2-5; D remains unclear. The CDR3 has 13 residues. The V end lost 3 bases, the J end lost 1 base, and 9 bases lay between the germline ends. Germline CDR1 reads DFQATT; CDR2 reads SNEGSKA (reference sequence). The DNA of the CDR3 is TGCAGTGCTAGCGACCGGGCCCAAGAGACCCAGTACTTC. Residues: CSASDRAQETQYF.

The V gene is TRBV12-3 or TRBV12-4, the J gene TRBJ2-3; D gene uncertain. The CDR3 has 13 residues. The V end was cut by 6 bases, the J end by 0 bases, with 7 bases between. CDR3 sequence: CASRPSSTDTQYF. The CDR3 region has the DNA TGTGCCAGCAGGCCGAGTAGCACAGATACGCAGTATTTT.

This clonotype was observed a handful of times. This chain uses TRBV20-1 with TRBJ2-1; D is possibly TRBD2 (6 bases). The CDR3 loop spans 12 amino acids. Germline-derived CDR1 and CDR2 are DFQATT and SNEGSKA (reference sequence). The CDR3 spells CLGLSSYNEQFF. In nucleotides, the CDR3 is TGCTTGGGACTCAGCTCCTACAATGAGCAGTTCTTC.

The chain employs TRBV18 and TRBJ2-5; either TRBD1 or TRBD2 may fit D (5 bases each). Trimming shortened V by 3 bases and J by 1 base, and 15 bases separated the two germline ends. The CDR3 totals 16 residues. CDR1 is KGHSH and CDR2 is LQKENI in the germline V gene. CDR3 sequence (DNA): TGTGCCAGCTCACCCTATACGGGACGCTTCCAAGAGACCCAGTACTTC. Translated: CASSPYTGRFQETQYF.

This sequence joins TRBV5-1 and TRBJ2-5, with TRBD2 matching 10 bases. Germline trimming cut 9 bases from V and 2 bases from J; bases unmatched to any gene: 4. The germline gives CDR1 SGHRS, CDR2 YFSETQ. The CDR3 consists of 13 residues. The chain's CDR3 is CATQREGQETQYF. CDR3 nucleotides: TGCGCCACCCAGCGGGAGGGACAAGAGACCCAGTACTTC.

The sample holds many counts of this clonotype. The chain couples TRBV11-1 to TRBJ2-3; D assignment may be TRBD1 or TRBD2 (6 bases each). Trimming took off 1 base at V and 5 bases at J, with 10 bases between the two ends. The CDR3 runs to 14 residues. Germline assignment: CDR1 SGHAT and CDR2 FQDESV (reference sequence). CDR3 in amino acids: CASSLGGARDTQYF. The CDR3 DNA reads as TGTGCCAGCAGCTTAGGGGGGGCCCGAGATACGCAGTATTTT.

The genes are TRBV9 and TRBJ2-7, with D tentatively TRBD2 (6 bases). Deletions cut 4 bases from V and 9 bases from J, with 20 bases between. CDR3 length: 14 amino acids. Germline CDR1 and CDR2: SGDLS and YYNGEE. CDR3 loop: CASSPTNSRGTQYF. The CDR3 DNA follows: TGTGCCAGCAGCCCAACAAACTCGCGGGGAACGCAGTACTTC.

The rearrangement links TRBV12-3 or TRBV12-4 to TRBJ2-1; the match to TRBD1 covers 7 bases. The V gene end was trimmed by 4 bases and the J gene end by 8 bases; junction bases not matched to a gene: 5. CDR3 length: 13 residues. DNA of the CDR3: TGTGCCAGCAGTTCCCGGACAGGCGATGAGCAGTTCTTC. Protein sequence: CASSSRTGDEQFF.

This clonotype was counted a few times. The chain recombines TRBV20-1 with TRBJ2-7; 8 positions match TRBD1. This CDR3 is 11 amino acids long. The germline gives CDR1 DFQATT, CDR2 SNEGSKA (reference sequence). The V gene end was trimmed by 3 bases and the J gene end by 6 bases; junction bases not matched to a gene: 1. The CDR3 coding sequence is TGCAGTGCTAGTACAGGGGGCGAGCAGTACTTC. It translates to CSASTGGEQYF.

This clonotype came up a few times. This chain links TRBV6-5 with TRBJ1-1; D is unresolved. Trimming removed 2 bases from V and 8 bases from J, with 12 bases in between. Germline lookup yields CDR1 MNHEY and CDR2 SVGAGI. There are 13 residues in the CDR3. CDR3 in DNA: TGTGCCAGCAGTTACGAGGGAGAGGCCGAAGCTTTCTTT. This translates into CASSYEGEAEAFF.

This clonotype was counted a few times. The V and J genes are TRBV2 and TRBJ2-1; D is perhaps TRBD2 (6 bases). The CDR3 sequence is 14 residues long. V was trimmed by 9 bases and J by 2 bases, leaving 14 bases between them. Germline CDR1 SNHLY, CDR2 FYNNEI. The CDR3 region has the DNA TGTGCCAGTACGGGGGAAGTCACCTACAATGAGCAGTTCTTC. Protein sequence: CASTGEVTYNEQFF.

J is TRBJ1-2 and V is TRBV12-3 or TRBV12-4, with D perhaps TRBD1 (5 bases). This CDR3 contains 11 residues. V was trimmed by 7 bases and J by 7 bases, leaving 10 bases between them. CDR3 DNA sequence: TGTGCCAGCACCTTGGGGGTTGGCTACACCTTC. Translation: CASTLGVGYTF.

The CDR3 sequence: CASSFLPESNQPQHF. The CDR3 DNA reads TGTGCCAGCAGCTTCCTCCCGGAGAGCAATCAGCCCCAGCATTTT. V and J are TRBV7-9 and TRBJ1-5; D is unresolved. The V end lost 3 bases, the J end lost 1 base, and 10 bases lay between the germline ends. Germline V gene data show CDR1 as SEHNR and CDR2 as FQNEAQ (reference sequence). The CDR3 runs to 15 residues.

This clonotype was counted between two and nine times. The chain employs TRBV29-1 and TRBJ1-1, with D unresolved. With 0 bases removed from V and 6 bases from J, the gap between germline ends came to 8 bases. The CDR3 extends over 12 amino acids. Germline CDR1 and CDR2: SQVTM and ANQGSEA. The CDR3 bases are TGCAGCGTTGAAGAGGAAGGGCCTGAAGCTTTCTTT. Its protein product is CSVEEEGPEAFF.

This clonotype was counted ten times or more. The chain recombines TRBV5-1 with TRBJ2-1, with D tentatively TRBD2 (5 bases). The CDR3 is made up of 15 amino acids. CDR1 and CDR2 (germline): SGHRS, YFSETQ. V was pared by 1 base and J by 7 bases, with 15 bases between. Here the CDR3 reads CASSLISVSQNEQFF. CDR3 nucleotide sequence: TGCGCCAGCAGCTTGATTAGCGTCTCGCAGAATGAGCAGTTCTTC. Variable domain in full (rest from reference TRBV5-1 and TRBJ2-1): KAGVTQTPRYLIKTRGQQVTLSCSPISGHRSVSWYQQTPGQGLQFLFEYFSETQRNKGNFPGRFSGRQFSNSRSEMNVSTLELGDSALYLCASSLISVSQNEQFFGPGTRLTVL.

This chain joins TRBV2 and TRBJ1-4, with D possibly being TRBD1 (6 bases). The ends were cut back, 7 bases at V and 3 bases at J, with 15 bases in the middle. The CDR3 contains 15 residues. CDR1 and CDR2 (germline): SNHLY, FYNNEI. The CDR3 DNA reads TGTGCCAGCACCCTGGAGGGGGGCTCTAATGAAAAACTGTTTTTT. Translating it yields CASTLEGGSNEKLFF.

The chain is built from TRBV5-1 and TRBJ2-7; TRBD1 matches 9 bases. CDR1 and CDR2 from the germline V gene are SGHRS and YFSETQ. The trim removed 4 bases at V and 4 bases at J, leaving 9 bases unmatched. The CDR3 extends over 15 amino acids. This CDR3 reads CASSGTGIVGYEQYF. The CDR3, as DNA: TGCGCCAGCAGCGGGACAGGGATCGTTGGTTACGAGCAGTACTTC.

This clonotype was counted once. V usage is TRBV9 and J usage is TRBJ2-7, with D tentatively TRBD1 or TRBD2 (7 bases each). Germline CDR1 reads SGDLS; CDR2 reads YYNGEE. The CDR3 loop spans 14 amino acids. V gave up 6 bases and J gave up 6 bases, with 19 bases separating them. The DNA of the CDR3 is TGTGCCAGCACCGTGGGAGGGGGCGAAAGCGAGCAGTACTTC. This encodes CASTVGGGESEQYF.

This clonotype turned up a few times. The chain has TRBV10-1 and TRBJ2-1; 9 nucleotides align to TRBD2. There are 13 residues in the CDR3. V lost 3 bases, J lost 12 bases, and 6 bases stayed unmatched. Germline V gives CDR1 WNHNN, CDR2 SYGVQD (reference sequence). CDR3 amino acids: CASSELAGLRQFF. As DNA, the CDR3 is TGCGCCAGCAGTGAACTAGCGGGCCTGAGGCAGTTCTTC.

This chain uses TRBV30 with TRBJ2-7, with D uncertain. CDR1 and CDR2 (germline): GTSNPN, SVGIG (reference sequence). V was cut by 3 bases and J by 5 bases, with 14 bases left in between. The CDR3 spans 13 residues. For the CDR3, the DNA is TGTGCCTGGAGCCCGGGTTCGGCCCACGAGCAGTACTTC. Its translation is CAWSPGSAHEQYF.

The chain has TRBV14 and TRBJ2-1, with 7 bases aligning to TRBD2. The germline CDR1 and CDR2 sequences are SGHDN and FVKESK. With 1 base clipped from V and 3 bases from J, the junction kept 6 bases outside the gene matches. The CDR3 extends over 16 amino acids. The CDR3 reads CASSQGGRGGYNEQFF. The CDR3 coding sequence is TGTGCCAGCAGCCAAGGGGGCCGCGGGGGCTACAATGAGCAGTTCTTC.

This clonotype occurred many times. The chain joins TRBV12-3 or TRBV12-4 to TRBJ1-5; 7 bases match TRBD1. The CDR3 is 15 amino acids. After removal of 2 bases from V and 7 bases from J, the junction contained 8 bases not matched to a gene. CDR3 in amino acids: CASSLRQGENQPQHF. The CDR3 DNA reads TGTGCCAGCAGTTTAAGACAGGGTGAGAACCAGCCCCAGCATTTT.

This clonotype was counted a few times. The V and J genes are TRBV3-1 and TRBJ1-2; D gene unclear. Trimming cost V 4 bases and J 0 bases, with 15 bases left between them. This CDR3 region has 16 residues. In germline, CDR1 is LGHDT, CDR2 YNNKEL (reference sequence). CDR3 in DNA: TGTGCCAGCAGCCGTAACCGTAATCCGACTAACTATGGCTACACCTTC. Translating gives CASSRNRNPTNYGYTF. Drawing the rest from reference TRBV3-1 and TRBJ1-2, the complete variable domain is DTAVSQTPKYLVTQMGNDKSIKCEQNLGHDTMYWYKQDSKKFLKIMFSYNNKELIINETVPNRFSPKSPDKAHLNLHINSLELGDSAVYFCASSRNRNPTNYGYTFGSGTRLTVV.

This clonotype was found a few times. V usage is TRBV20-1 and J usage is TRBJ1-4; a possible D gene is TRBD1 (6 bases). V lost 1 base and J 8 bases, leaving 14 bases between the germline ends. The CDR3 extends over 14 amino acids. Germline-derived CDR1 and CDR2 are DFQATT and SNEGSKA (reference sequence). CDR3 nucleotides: TGCAGTGCTAGAGTGGGGGCAGGGGCCGAAAAACTGTTTTTT. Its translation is CSARVGAGAEKLFF.